This entry features one T cell receptor beta chain sequence. Data came from immunoSEQ multiplex PCR; TCRdb stores just in-frame clones and leaves some out. The data contain 58,000 or so clones, around 91% of them singletons. The source of the sample is a study of T cell changes during pregnancy in multiple sclerosis. This CDR3 is built from 16 residues. Germline assignment: CDR1 SGHDT and CDR2 YYEEEE. Trimming at V came to 3 bases and at J to 4 bases, leaving 12 bases not matched to a gene. The chain uses TRBV5-6 and TRBJ2-7; 8 bases line up with TRBD2. The source was peripheral blood, collected after pregnancy. The receptor's source is a female donor with multiple sclerosis, enrolled in a pregnancy study. The CDR3 loop is CASSWGGLGGAYEQYF. The CDR3 coding sequence is TGTGCCAGCAGCTGGGGGGGACTAGGTGGGGCATACGAGCAGTACTTC. The full variable domain, rest sourced from reference TRBV5-6 and TRBJ2-7, is DAGVTQSPTHLIKTRGQQVTLRCSPKSGHDTVSWYQQALGQGPQFIFQYYEEEERQRGNFPDRFSGHQFPNYSSELNVNALLLGDSALYLCASSWGGLGGAYEQYFGPGTRLTVT.